What follows is one T cell receptor beta chain and its context. Its target antigen remains unknown. No qualities accompany the bases; no much larger clone lies one base away. Trimming costs V 0 bases and J 4 bases, and their ends lie 9 bases apart. The CDR3 has 14 amino acids, counting the end cysteine and phenylalanine. Only the CDR3 DNA stays, 42 bases, in frame from base 1. CDR1 KGHSH and CDR2 LQKENI are derived from the germline V gene. The immunoSEQ Assay was used to sequence TCR beta CDR3 regions from DNA. The source study handled its data this way. T cell density was computed as TCR beta template counts normalized to usable DNA estimated by amplifying housekeeping genes. Richness was estimated with the preseqR package, extrapolating to 400,000 templates for PBMC samples and 120,000 templates for tissue samples. Clonality was taken to be one minus Pielou's evenness. Differential abundance testing on productive amino-acid clonotypes, with a minimum total count of 5 and an alpha of 0.1, was used to identify tissue-enriched TCRs. The Jaccard Index and the Morisita Overlap Index were used to measure how much the repertoires overlapped between compartments. TCR beta CDR3s were clustered by GLIPH together with public tetramer-defined viral CDR3s, and at least three viral sequences plus V-gene enrichment were required for viral motifs. What TCRdb holds here is the immuneACCESS table cut down to in-frame rearrangements. Part of the clones is not present; checked against another copy, under half of the missing clones reflect an unresolved V gene, and the others are unexplained. V, J and clone size are taken as reported in that table, and D and trimming were inferred from the DNA itself. The sample table contains over 3,500 clones; only one count was recorded for around 23% of them. The ten biggest clones cover around 25% of the sample.

At diagnosis, tumor, uninvolved tumor-adjacent lung and peripheral blood were collected and then preserved as a mix of FFPE and fresh-frozen material. The data derive from a study of T cells in localized non-small cell lung cancer (dated by TCRdb to about 2020). Regarding the research as a whole: T cell repertoires of a few hundred early-stage NSCLC patients were analyzed, with tumors being compared against uninvolved tumor-adjacent lungs. All 250 or so NSCLC patients in the cohort were treatment-naive and had localized lung tumors that were resected. NSCLC patients had a mean age of roughly 69 years, and around 130 were male and some 98 female.

The investigation overall reported the following: Of the top 100 tumor clones, a median of 57 were detected in paired uninvolved adjacent lung; about 28 were also among that lung's top 100. Longer overall survival was associated with higher T cell density in blood, whereas shorter survival was associated with higher clonality in adjacent lung. Uninvolved tumor-adjacent lung showed the highest T cell clonality, higher than tumor, which suggests more focused antigenic responses in the uninvolved tumor-adjacent lung. Because the study design was exploratory, TCR variables were selected using unadjusted p-values without false-discovery rate correction. Multi-region tumor sequencing was not performed, so intratumor heterogeneity could not be excluded.

The source of this sequence is a woman between 35 and 75 years old with stage I lung adenocarcinoma. The sample consisted of lung tumor tissue, taken before any cancer treatment. This chain is built from TRBV18 and TRBJ1-2; confidence is insufficient to name the D gene. The CDR3 reads as follows: CASSPPSRGYGYTF. The bases are TGTGCCAGCTCACCACCTTCTCGGGGCTATGGCTACACCTTC.